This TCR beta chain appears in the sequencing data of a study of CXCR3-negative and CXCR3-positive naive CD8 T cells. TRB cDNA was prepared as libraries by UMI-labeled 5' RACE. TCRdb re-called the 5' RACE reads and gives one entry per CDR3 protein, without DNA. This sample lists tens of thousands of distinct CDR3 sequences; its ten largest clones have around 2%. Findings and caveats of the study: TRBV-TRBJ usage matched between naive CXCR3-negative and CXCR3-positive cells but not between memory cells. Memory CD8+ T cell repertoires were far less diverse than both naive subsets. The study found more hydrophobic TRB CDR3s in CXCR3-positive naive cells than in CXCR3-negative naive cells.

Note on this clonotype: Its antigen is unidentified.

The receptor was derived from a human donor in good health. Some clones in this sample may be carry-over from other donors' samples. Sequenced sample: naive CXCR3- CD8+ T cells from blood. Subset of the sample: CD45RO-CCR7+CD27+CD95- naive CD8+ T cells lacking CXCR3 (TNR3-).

The CDR3 is CASSAGGPSYEQYF. This chain links TRBV12-3 or TRBV12-4 with TRBJ2-7; lacking DNA, the TRBD2 call made by TCRdb goes unchecked. The CDR3 covers 14 residues.